This record looks at one TCR beta chain sequence and its context. The antigen is undetermined. The length of the CDR3 is 13 residues. Germline CDR1 is ENHRY and CDR2 is SYGVKD. Trimming left V 9 bases short and J 5 bases short, with 13 bases between. The sample is drawn from a study of shared clonotypes between healthy human individuals. Replicate PCRs for sorted subsets used about 200 ng DNA; this equaled about 30,000 T cell genomes. Sequenced by immunoSEQ multiplex PCR; TCRdb stores in-frame clones only, minus some. The sample includes 650,000 to 700,000 clones, 90% seen only once; the top ten take about 33%. Overall study findings and caveats: Large depth notwithstanding, sorted-subset sequencing proved incomplete by rarefaction. Some clonotypes were shared by all four sorted-subset donors, while others were not shared. The non-shared ones had lower generation probabilities than the shared ones.

The rearrangement uses TRBV10-3 and TRBJ2-2; D is perhaps TRBD2 (7 bases). This TCR was recovered from a man between 18 and 29 years old in good health. Some clones in this sample may be carry-over from other donors' samples. What was sequenced was memory CD8+ T cells from PBMCs. Subset meaning: CD45RO+ cells pooled with CCR7-negative TemRA cells. CDR3 nucleotide sequence: TGTGCCATTCAAGAGGGGGGGACCGGGGAGCTGTTTTTT. Protein: CAIQEGGTGELFF.